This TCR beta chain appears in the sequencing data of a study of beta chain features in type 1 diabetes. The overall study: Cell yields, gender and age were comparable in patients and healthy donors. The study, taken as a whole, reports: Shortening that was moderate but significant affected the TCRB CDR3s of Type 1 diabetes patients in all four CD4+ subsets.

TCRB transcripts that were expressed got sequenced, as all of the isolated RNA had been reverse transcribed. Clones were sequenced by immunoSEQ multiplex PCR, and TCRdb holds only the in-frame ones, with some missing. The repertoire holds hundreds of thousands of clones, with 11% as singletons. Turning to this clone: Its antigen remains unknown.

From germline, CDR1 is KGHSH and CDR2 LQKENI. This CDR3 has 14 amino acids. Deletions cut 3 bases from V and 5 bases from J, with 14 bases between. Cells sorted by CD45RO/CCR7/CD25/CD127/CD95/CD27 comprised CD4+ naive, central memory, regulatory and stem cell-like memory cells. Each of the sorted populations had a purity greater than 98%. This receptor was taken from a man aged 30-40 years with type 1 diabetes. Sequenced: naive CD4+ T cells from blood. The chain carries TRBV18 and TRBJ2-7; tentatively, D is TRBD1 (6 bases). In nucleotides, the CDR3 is TGTGCCAGCTCACCCTCAACAGGGAGCCACGAGCAGTACTTC. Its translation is CASSPSTGSHEQYF. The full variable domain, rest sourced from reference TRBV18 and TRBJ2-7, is NAGVMQNPRHLVRRRGQEARLRCSPMKGHSHVYWYRQLPEEGLKFMVYLQKENIIDESGMPKERFSAEFPKEGPSILRIQQVVRGDSAAYFCASSPSTGSHEQYFGPGTRLTVT.